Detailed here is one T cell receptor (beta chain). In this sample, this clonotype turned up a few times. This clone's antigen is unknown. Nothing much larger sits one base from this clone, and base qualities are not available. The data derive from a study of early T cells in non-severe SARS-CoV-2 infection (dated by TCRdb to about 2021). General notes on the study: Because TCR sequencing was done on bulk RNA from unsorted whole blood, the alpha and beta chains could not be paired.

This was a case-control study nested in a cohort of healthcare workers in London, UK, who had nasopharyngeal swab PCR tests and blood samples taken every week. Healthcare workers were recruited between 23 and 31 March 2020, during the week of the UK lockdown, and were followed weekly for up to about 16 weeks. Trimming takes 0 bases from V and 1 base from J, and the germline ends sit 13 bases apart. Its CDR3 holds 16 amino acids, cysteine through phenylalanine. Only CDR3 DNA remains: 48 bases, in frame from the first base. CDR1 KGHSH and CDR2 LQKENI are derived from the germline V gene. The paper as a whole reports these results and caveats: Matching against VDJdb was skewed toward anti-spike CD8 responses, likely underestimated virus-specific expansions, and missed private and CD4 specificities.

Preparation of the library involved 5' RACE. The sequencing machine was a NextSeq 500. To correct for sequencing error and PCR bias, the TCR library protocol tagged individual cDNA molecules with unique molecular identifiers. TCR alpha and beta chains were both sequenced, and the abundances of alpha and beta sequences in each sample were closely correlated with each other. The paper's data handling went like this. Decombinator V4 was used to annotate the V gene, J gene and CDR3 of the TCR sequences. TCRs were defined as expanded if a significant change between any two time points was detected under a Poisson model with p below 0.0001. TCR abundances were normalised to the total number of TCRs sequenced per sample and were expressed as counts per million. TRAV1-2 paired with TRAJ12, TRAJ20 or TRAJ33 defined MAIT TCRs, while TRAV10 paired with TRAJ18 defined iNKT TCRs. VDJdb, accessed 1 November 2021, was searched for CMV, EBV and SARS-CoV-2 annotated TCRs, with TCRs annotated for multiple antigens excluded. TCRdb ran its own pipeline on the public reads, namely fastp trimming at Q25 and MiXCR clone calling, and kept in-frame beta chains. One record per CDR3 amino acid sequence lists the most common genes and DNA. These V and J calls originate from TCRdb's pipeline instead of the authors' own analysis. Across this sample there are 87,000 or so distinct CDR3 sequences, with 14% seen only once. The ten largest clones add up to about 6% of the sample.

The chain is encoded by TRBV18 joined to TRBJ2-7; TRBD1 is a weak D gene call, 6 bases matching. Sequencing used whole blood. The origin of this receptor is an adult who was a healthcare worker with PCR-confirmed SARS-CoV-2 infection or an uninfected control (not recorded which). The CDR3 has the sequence CASSPPADGTSYEQYF. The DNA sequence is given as TGTGCCAGCTCACCACCGGCGGACGGGACATCCTACGAGCAGTACTTC.